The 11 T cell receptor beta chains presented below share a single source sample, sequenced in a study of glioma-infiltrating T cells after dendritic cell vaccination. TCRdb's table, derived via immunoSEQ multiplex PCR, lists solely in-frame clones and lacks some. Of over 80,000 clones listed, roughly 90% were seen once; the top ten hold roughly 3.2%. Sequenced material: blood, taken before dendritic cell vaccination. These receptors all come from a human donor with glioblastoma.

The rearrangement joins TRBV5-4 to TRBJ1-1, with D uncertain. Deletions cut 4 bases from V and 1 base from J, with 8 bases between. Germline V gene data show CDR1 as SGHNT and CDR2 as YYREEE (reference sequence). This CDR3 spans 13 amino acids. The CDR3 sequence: CASSEEANTEAFF. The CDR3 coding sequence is TGTGCCAGCAGCGAGGAAGCGAACACTGAAGCTTTCTTT.

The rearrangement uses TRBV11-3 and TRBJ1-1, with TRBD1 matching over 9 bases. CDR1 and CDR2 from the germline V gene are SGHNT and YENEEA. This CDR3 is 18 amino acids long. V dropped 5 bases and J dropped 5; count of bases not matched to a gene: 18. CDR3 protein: CASSPSGWGQGERTEAFF. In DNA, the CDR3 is TGTGCCAGCAGCCCCTCAGGTTGGGGACAGGGTGAAAGGACTGAAGCTTTCTTT.

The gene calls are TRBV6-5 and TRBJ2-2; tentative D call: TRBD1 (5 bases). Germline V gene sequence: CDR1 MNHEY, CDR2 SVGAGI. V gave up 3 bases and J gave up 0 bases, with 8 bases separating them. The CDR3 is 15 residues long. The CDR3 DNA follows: TGTGCCAGCAGTTATGGCAGGGCGAACACCGGGGAGCTGTTTTTT. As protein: CASSYGRANTGELFF.

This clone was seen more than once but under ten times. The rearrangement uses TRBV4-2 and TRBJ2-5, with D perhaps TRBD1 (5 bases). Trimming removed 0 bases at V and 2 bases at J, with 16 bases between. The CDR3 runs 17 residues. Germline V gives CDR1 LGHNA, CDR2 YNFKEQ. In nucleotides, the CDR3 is TGTGCCAGCAGCCAAGATTCGCAGGGAAGACTTCAAGAGACCCAGTACTTC. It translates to CASSQDSQGRLQETQYF.

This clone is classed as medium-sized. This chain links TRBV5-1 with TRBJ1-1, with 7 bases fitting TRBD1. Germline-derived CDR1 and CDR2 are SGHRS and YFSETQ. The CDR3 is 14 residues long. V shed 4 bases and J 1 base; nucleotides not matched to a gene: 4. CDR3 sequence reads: CASSQQGENTEAFF. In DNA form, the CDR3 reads TGCGCCAGCAGCCAGCAGGGGGAGAACACTGAAGCTTTCTTT.

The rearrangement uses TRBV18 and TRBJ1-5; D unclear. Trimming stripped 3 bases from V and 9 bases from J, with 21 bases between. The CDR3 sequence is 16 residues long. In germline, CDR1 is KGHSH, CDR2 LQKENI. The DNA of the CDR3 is TGTGCCAGCTCACCTGGGAGAGAACCCCTCAGGATGCCCCAGCATTTT. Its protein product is CASSPGREPLRMPQHF.

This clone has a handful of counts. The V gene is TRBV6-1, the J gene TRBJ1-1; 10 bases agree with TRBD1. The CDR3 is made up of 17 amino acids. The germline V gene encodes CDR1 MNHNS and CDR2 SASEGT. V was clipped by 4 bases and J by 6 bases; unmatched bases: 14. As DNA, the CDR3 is TGTGCCAGCAGTGCCCGAAGGGACAGGGGCGCAAAGGCTGAAGCTTTCTTT. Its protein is CASSARRDRGAKAEAFF.

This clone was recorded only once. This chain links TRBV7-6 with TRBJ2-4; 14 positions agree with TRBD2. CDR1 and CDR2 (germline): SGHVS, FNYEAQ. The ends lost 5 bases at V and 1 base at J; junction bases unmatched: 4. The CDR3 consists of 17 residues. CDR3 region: CASSPRLAGGAKNIQYF. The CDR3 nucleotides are TGTGCCAGCAGCCCCCGACTAGCGGGGGGGGCCAAAAACATTCAGTACTTC.

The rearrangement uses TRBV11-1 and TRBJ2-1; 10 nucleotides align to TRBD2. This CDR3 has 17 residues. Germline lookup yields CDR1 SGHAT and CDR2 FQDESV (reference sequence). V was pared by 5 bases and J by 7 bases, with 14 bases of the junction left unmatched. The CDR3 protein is CASSPRGGLAGANEQFF. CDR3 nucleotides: TGTGCCAGCAGCCCCAGGGGTGGGCTAGCGGGAGCAAATGAGCAGTTCTTC.

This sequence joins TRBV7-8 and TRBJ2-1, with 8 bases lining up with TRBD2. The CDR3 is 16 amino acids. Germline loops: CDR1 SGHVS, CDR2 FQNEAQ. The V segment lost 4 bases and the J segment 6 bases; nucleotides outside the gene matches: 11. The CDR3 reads CASSYTAGARSNEQFF. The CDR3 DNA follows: TGTGCCAGCAGCTACACAGCGGGAGCTAGATCCAATGAGCAGTTCTTC.

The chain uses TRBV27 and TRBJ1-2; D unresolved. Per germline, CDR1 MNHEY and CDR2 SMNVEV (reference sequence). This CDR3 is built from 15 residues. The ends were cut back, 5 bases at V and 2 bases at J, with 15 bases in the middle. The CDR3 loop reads CASSPLYRENYGYTF. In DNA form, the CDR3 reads TGTGCCAGCAGTCCCCTGTACAGAGAGAACTATGGCTACACCTTC.